The present entry profiles one T cell receptor beta chain with its context. Profiling relied on immunoSEQ multiplex PCR, and the TCRdb table lists in-frame clones only, not all of them. The table has hundreds of thousands of clones, 85% to 90% seen once. This CDR3 contains 14 residues. The germline gives CDR1 SGHNT, CDR2 YYREEE (reference sequence). Between the trimmed V and J ends, which lost 4 bases and 4 bases, there was a span of 14 bases. This sample is part of a study of blood T cell repertoires in COVID-19. Overall study context: T cells, B-cell-depleted T cells, or PBMCs provided the cDNA or gDNA that served as material.

This clonotype was sampled from a man aged 50-60 years with acute or convalescent COVID-19. The chain recombines TRBV5-4 with TRBJ2-5; D possibly corresponds to TRBD2 (5 bases). The specimen sequenced was peripheral blood. CDR3 amino acids: CASSPPEGGETQYF. CDR3 DNA: TGTGCCAGCAGCCCCCCAGAGGGCGGAGAGACCCAGTACTTC. Full variable domain (remainder filled in from reference TRBV5-4 and TRBJ2-5): ETGVTQSPTHLIKTRGQQVTLRCSSQSGHNTVSWYQQALGQGPQFIFQYYREEENGRGNFPPRFSGLQFPNYSSELNVNALELDDSALYLCASSPPEGGETQYFGPGTRLLVL.